This entry lists 6 T cell receptor beta chains sequenced from one sample in a study of radiotherapy plus CTLA-4 blockade in lung cancer. Here immunoSEQ multiplex PCR was the method, and the copy in TCRdb shows in-frame clones only, minus some. Among 120,000 or so clones listed, just under 80% were seen once. The starting material was peripheral blood, obtained from a patient treated with radiotherapy plus ipilimumab. The receptors originated from a human donor with non-small cell lung cancer who had a partial response to radiotherapy plus ipilimumab.

With respect to this clone: This same CDR3 is encoded by further DNA sequences in the sample. The chain uses TRBV28 and TRBJ2-6, with D maybe TRBD2 (6 bases). V was shortened by 8 bases and J by 2 bases, with 16 bases between the two germline ends. This CDR3 has 16 amino acids. Looked up from germline, CDR1 is MDHEN and CDR2 is SYDVKM. CDR3 amino acids: CASCKLGGAGANVLTF. The CDR3 region has the DNA TGTGCCAGCTGTAAACTCGGGGGAGCTGGGGCCAACGTCCTGACTTTC.

V and J are TRBV30 and TRBJ2-1; TRBD2 matches 8 bases. Trimming took 0 bases from V and 2 from J; bases not matched to a gene: 3. Germline-derived CDR1 and CDR2 are GTSNPN and SVGIG (reference sequence). The CDR3 has 15 residues. The CDR3 sequence: CAWSVDSGAYNEQFF. The DNA of the CDR3 is TGTGCCTGGAGTGTTGATAGCGGGGCCTACAATGAGCAGTTCTTC.

This chain joins TRBV11-3 and TRBJ2-2; D is uncertain. Germline V gene lookup returns CDR1 SGHNT and CDR2 YENEEA. V lost 1 base, J lost 4 bases, and 4 bases lay in between. The CDR3 totals 13 residues. The CDR3 DNA follows: TGTGCCAGCAGCTTAGTTATCACCGGGGAGCTGTTTTTT. This sequence encodes CASSLVITGELFF.

The J gene is TRBJ1-1, the V gene TRBV6-5; tentatively, D is TRBD1 (5 bases). Germline CDR1 reads MNHEY; CDR2 reads SVGAGI. There are 11 residues in the CDR3. The V end was cut by 6 bases, the J end by 10 bases, with 12 bases between. The CDR3 spells CASSPGRGAFF. The CDR3 nucleotides read TGTGCCAGCAGCCCGGGGCGGGGAGCTTTCTTT.

The CDR3 DNA reads as TGTGCCAGCAGCTTAGGCGGAGGGAGGGTCACAGATACGCAGTATTTT. Protein product: CASSLGGGRVTDTQYF. This chain uses TRBV7-2 with TRBJ2-3; 7 nucleotides match TRBD2. Germline values: CDR1 SGHTA, CDR2 FQGNSA. The CDR3 consists of 16 residues. The junction had 6 bases not matched to a gene; V was cut back by 1 base and J by 2 bases.

The chain links TRBV7-9 to TRBJ2-1; TRBD2 matches at 10 bases. Germline loops: CDR1 SEHNR, CDR2 FQNEAQ (reference sequence). J lost 4 bases, V lost 3 bases, and 3 bases had no gene match. The length of the CDR3 is 15 residues. CDR3 bases: TGTGCCAGCAGCTTTAGACTAGCGGGTTACAATGAGCAGTTCTTC. As protein: CASSFRLAGYNEQFF.